The TCR beta chain described here comes from a study of blood T cell repertoires in COVID-19. Clones were read by immunoSEQ multiplex PCR, and TCRdb kept only the in-frame ones, dropping some. The sample records about 170,000 clones, 70% to 90% being singletons. The germline gives CDR1 LGHDT, CDR2 YNNKEL (reference sequence). The CDR3 is made up of 12 amino acids. V lost 1 base to trimming and J lost 8 bases, with 8 bases between them. The TCR was taken from a man aged 45-65 years with active or convalescent COVID-19. The rearrangement uses TRBV3-1 (or the pseudogene TRBV3-2) and TRBJ1-1; D is uncertain. The source material was peripheral blood. The CDR3 protein is CASSQGVREAFF. CDR3 DNA: TGTGCCAGCAGCCAAGGTGTGAGGGAAGCTTTCTTT.